These 2 T cell receptor beta chains were sequenced from one sample in a study of blood T cell repertoires in COVID-19. Assay used: immunoSEQ multiplex PCR; TCRdb lists only in-frame clones, some missing. The repertoire holds hundreds of thousands of clones, with less than 90% as singletons. The sequenced sample was PBMCs or T cells enriched from blood (not recorded which). The receptors were sampled from a woman between 50 and 59 years old who had recovered from COVID-19.

The V call is TRBV18, the J call TRBJ2-7; a possible D gene is TRBD2 (6 bases). Trimming pared 3 bases from V and 6 bases from J, leaving 27 bases between. The CDR3 spans 18 residues. Germline V gene data show CDR1 as KGHSH and CDR2 as LQKENI. CDR3 sequence reads: CASSPLRPGLPPEGEQYF. DNA of the CDR3: TGTGCCAGCTCACCCCTAAGGCCGGGACTCCCTCCCGAGGGCGAGCAGTACTTC.

V gene TRBV5-1 combines with J gene TRBJ1-5, with TRBD1 as a possible D gene (6 bases). The CDR3 is made up of 17 amino acids. Germline V gives CDR1 SGHRS, CDR2 YFSETQ. The V and J ends lost 6 bases and 0 bases respectively, with 19 bases between them. The CDR3 DNA is TGCGCCAGCATACCTGGGGGGGCAGCAGGTAGCAATCAGCCCCAGCATTTT. This encodes CASIPGGAAGSNQPQHF. Complete variable domain (other parts from reference TRBV5-1 and TRBJ1-5): KAGVTQTPRYLIKTRGQQVTLSCSPISGHRSVSWYQQTPGQGLQFLFEYFSETQRNKGNFPGRFSGRQFSNSRSEMNVSTLELGDSALYLCASIPGGAAGSNQPQHFGDGTRLSIL.